A selection of T cell receptor beta chains follows, all from one sample in a study of shared clonotypes between healthy human individuals. The assay was immunoSEQ multiplex PCR, and TCRdb's table has in-frame clones only and misses some. The sample includes about 1.1 million clones, about 80% of them seen just once. Specimen: memory CD4+ T cells from PBMCs. These receptor sequences come from a man aged 18-30 years in good health. Some clones in this sample may be carry-over from other donors' samples. Both conserved end residues are trimmed from each CDR3. D genes are given only for firm matches.

cdr3_aa d_call j_call v_call
ASSGRANEKLF - TRBJ1-4 TRBV25-1
ASSLSGGINEQY TRBD2 TRBJ2-7 TRBV11-2
ASSQDRGREQY TRBD1 TRBJ2-7 TRBV7-3
ASSLAGLVGNTIY - TRBJ1-3 TRBV7-9
AALGAGFYEQY - TRBJ2-7 TRBV10-2
ASSLESDAEQY - TRBJ2-7 TRBV11-2
ASSESTGTARPLGEQF TRBD1 TRBJ2-1 TRBV10-1
ASSPQGTYNEQF - TRBJ2-1 TRBV7-8
ASSLAVDSEQF - TRBJ2-1 TRBV7-3
ASSGEPGQPQH - TRBJ1-5 TRBV6-4
ASSLARPSLGNEQF - TRBJ2-1 TRBV7-2
ASSLYRGRGGSYEQY TRBD1 TRBJ2-7 TRBV28
ASSQAWPVTNEKLF - TRBJ1-4 TRBV4-1
ASSFETGGRGELF TRBD1 TRBJ2-2 TRBV27
ASSQLWGVEQF - TRBJ2-1 TRBV28
ASSPSAGSYEQY - TRBJ2-7 TRBV19
ASSSARSNEQF - TRBJ2-1 TRBV5-6
ASSESIGQGYGYT TRBD1 TRBJ1-2 TRBV2
ASSEAGGVKLDTQY - TRBJ2-3 TRBV21-1
ASSRGVGGNSPLH - TRBJ1-6 TRBV5-1
ASSVGLRGLWNEQF - TRBJ2-1 TRBV9
AISESIGILAGTQETQY TRBD2 TRBJ2-5 TRBV10-3
ASSFNLGGEQF - TRBJ2-1 TRBV5-1
AWSVVSDSQSNQPQH - TRBJ1-5 TRBV30
ASSWQVSGVGLAGDPEQF TRBD2 TRBJ2-1 TRBV5-1